This T cell receptor (beta chain) is drawn from a study of cytomegalovirus exposure and HLA in healthy donors. 60 Vbeta and 13 Jbeta primers were used in PCR. The table came from immunoSEQ multiplex PCR; TCRdb's copy has only in-frame clones and leaves some out. The sample table includes about 140,000 clones. Germline CDR1 is SGHRS and CDR2 is YFSETQ. The CDR3 runs 15 residues. The V segment lost 0 bases and the J segment 5 bases; nucleotides outside the gene matches: 1. V is TRBV5-1 and J is TRBJ2-1; 11 bases agree with TRBD2. Sequenced input: PBMCs. The source of this sequence is a man aged 35 to 55 in good health and CMV-seronegative. The CDR3 loop is CASSLELAGDNEQFF. CDR3 DNA sequence: TGCGCCAGCAGCTTGGAACTAGCGGGGGACAATGAGCAGTTCTTC. The full variable domain, completed using reference TRBV5-1 and TRBJ2-1, is KAGVTQTPRYLIKTRGQQVTLSCSPISGHRSVSWYQQTPGQGLQFLFEYFSETQRNKGNFPGRFSGRQFSNSRSEMNVSTLELGDSALYLCASSLELAGDNEQFFGPGTRLTVL.